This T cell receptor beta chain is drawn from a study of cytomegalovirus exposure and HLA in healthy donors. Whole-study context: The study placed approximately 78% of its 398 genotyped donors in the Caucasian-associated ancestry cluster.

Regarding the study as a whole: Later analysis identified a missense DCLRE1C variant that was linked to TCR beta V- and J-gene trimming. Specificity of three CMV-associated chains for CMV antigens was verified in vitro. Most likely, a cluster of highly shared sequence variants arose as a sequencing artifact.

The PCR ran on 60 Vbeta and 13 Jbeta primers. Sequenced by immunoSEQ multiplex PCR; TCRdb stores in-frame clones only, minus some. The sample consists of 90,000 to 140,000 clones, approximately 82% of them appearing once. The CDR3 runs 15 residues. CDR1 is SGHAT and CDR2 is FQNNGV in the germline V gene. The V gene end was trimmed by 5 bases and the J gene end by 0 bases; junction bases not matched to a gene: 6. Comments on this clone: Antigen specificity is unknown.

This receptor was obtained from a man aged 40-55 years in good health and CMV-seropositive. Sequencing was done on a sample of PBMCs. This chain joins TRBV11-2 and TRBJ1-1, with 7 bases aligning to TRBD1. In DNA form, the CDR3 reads TGTGCCAGCAGCCTACAGACAGGGATGAACACTGAAGCTTTCTTT. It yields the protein CASSLQTGMNTEAFF.